This passage covers 20 T cell receptor beta chains from one sample sequenced in a study of T cell responses to AZD1222 COVID-19 vaccine. The data were produced by immunoSEQ multiplex PCR, yet TCRdb's version contains in-frame clones alone and is incomplete. The data show 140,000 to 150,000 clones, approximately 94% seen once. The specimen comprised peripheral blood, sampled on day 0 of AZD1222 vaccination. These receptors originate from an adult in good health.

The rearrangement links TRBV21-1 to TRBJ2-3. TRBV21-1 is noted as a pseudogene. The CDR3 length is 14 residues. The CDR3 loop reads CASTRGRDPDTQYF. The CDR3 nucleotides are TGTGCCAGCACCCGGGGGCGGGACCCAGATACGCAGTATTTT.

The chain combines TRBV18 with TRBJ1-5, with a weak D call TRBD1 (5 bases). Germline V gene data show CDR1 as KGHSH and CDR2 as LQKENI. The CDR3 contains 16 residues. Trimming cost V 4 bases and J 5 bases, with 18 bases left between them. CDR3 bases: TGTGCCAGCTCACGCTACGGGACGGTCGATGATCAGCCCCAGCATTTT. It translates to CASSRYGTVDDQPQHF.

V is TRBV19 and J is TRBJ2-7, with TRBD2 matching over 9 bases. CDR1 and CDR2 from the germline V gene are LNHDA and SQIVND (reference sequence). Trimming cost V 4 bases and J 2 bases; bases outside gene matches: 6. There are 15 residues in the CDR3. CDR3 nucleotide sequence: TGTGCCAGTAGTAGTGGGGCTAGCGGGGCCTACGAGCAGTACTTC. It is translated as CASSSGASGAYEQYF.

The chain employs TRBV6-1 and TRBJ1-1; no reliable D call. Germline CDR1 and CDR2: MNHNS and SASEGT. The CDR3 contains 16 residues. Trimming shortened V by 0 bases and J by 0 bases, and 11 bases separated the two germline ends. DNA for the CDR3: TGTGCCAGCAGTGAAGCAGGGTTGAACATGAACACTGAAGCTTTCTTT. Translating gives CASSEAGLNMNTEAFF.

This clone came up once. The V call is TRBV7-9, the J call TRBJ1-4; D may be TRBD1 (5 bases). The CDR3 runs to 13 residues. The germline V gene encodes CDR1 SEHNR and CDR2 FQNEAQ (reference sequence). The V and J ends lost 7 bases and 5 bases respectively, with 11 bases between them. The CDR3 is CASTQGRNEKLFF. The CDR3 nucleotides read TGTGCCAGCACCCAGGGACGGAATGAAAAACTGTTTTTT. Full variable domain (outside the CDR3, taken from reference TRBV7-9 and TRBJ1-4): DTGVSQNPRHKITKRGQNVTFRCDPISEHNRLYWYRQTLGQGPEFLTYFQNEAQLEKSRLLSDRFSAERPKGSFSTLEIQRTEQGDSAMYLCASTQGRNEKLFFGSGTQLSVL.

The V gene is TRBV29-1, the J gene TRBJ1-1; possibly TRBD1 for D (6 bases). CDR3 length: 14 amino acids. Trimming took 6 bases from V and 1 from J, leaving 15 bases between them. Germline V CDR1 and CDR2: SQVTM, ANQGSEA. The CDR3 here is CSVYARTANTEAFF. For the CDR3, the DNA is TGCAGCGTGTACGCCCGGACAGCGAACACTGAAGCTTTCTTT.

The V and J genes are TRBV7-2 and TRBJ2-3, with D possibly being TRBD1 or TRBD2 (6 bases each). The CDR3 has 16 amino acids. The germline CDR1 and CDR2 sequences are SGHTA and FQGNSA. The V end was cut by 5 bases, the J end by 0 bases, with 15 bases between. The CDR3 nucleotides are TGTGCCAGCAGCCCATACGGGGGCCTTAGCACAGATACGCAGTATTTT. Translating it yields CASSPYGGLSTDTQYF. The whole variable domain, filled in from reference TRBV7-2 and TRBJ2-3, reads GAGVSQSPSNKVTEKGKDVELRCDPISGHTALYWYRQSLGQGLEFLIYFQGNSAPDKSGLPSDRFSAERTGGSVSTLTIQRTQQEDSAVYLCASSPYGGLSTDTQYFGPGTRLTVL.

The sample holds one count of this clone. The rearrangement links TRBV4-2 to TRBJ1-1; TRBD1 might be the D (6 bases). Germline CDR1 LGHNA, CDR2 YNFKEQ. The V end lost 11 bases, the J end lost 2 bases, and 21 bases lay between the germline ends. This CDR3 comprises 15 residues. The CDR3 loop reads CAAQNRGPRNTEAFF. In nucleotides, the CDR3 is TGTGCCGCCCAAAACCGGGGGCCCCGAAACACTGAAGCTTTCTTT.

This clone showed up just a few times. The chain combines TRBV11-1 with TRBJ1-1, with TRBD1 identical over 10 bases. This CDR3 contains 14 residues. The germline V gene has CDR1 SGHAT and CDR2 FQDESV (reference sequence). J lost 5 bases, V lost 5 bases, and 5 bases had no gene match. The CDR3 loop is CASSQDRGGTEAFF. The CDR3, as DNA: TGTGCCAGCAGCCAGGACAGGGGGGGTACTGAAGCTTTCTTT.

The count of this clone is one. This chain connects TRBV13 to TRBJ2-7, with TRBD2 identical over 15 bases. Germline CDR1 reads PRHDT; CDR2 reads FYEKMQ (reference sequence). There are 17 residues in the CDR3. V was pared by 1 base and J by 7 bases, with 8 bases of the junction left unmatched. CDR3 DNA: TGTGCCAGCAGCTTAGCTGGACTAGCGGGAGGGCCGAGGGAGCAGTACTTC. Its protein is CASSLAGLAGGPREQYF.

The rearrangement links TRBV2 to TRBJ2-2, with D possibly being TRBD1 or TRBD2 (7 bases each). CDR1 SNHLY and CDR2 FYNNEI come from the germline V gene. The CDR3 sequence is 15 residues long. V lost 5 bases to trimming and J lost 7 bases, with 17 bases between them. This chain's CDR3 is CASSSQGGVIGELFF. The CDR3 coding sequence is TGTGCCAGCAGTTCCCAGGGGGGGGTCATCGGGGAGCTGTTTTTT.

The CDR3: CASSVVVGELFF. CDR3 coding DNA: TGTGCCAGCAGTGTGGTGGTCGGGGAGCTGTTTTTT. This chain uses TRBV2 with TRBJ2-2; no definite D call. The V end was cut by 4 bases, the J end by 7 bases, with 7 bases between. This CDR3 comprises 12 residues. CDR1 is SNHLY and CDR2 is FYNNEI in the germline V gene.

The gene calls are TRBV5-1 and TRBJ2-7, with D maybe TRBD1 (6 bases). CDR1 is SGHRS, CDR2 YFSETQ, per germline. The CDR3 is 14 amino acids. The V end was cut by 2 bases, the J end by 2 bases, with 11 bases between. CDR3 sequence (DNA): TGCGCCAGCAGCTTAGGGGACAATCCCTACGAGCAGTACTTC. Protein product: CASSLGDNPYEQYF.

V is TRBV7-9 and J is TRBJ1-3, with TRBD1 matching over 9 bases. Trimming removed 5 bases from V and 4 bases from J; junction bases left unmatched: 6. In germline, CDR1 is SEHNR, CDR2 FQNEAQ (reference sequence). The CDR3 runs to 15 residues. The CDR3 loop is CASSDPGTGGNTIYF. The CDR3 DNA sequence: TGTGCCAGCAGCGACCCCGGGACAGGGGGAAACACCATATATTTT.

This clone came up a few times. The chain combines TRBV6-5 with TRBJ1-1; no clear D gene. Trimming left V 6 bases short and J 2 bases short, with 13 bases between. Looked up from germline, CDR1 is MNHEY and CDR2 is SVGAGI. The CDR3 totals 14 residues. CDR3 bases: TGTGCCAGCAGAAGGACCTATTCTAACACTGAAGCTTTCTTT. This encodes CASRRTYSNTEAFF.

This chain joins TRBV7-2 and TRBJ1-2; D is ambiguous. The CDR3 runs 15 residues. Germline V gene sequence: CDR1 SGHTA, CDR2 FQGNSA. V was shortened by 5 bases and J by 4 bases, with 17 bases between the two germline ends. The CDR3 reads CASSLTYTAGYGYTF. The CDR3, as DNA: TGTGCCAGCAGCCTAACATACACCGCGGGCTATGGCTACACCTTC.

For this clone: A junction end diverges from the germline sequence, so it may reflect a read error. The V and J genes are TRBV5-1 and TRBJ2-1; D gene ambiguous. The CDR3 spans 14 residues. Germline CDR1 reads SGHRS; CDR2 reads YFSETQ. As DNA, the CDR3 is TGCGCCAGCAACTTGGGAATGGGTGACAATGAGCAGTTCTTC. Translated: CASNLGMGDNEQFF.

This chain connects TRBV5-6 to TRBJ2-3; D remains ambiguous. V was shortened by 0 bases and J by 1 base, with 9 bases between the two germline ends. CDR3 length: 15 amino acids. The V gene's germline CDR1 is SGHDT and CDR2 YYEEEE. This CDR3 reads CASSLGAWGTDTQYF. CDR3 coding DNA: TGTGCCAGCAGCTTGGGAGCGTGGGGCACAGATACGCAGTATTTT.

CDR3 loop: CASTPTGDYGYTF. The CDR3 nucleotides are TGTGCCAGCACCCCAACAGGGGACTATGGCTACACCTTC. The chain has TRBV6-5 and TRBJ1-2; 7 bases are a match to TRBD1. The CDR3 runs 13 residues. Trimming removed 7 bases from V and 3 bases from J; junction bases left unmatched: 5. Germline CDR1 and CDR2: MNHEY and SVGAGI.

This chain links TRBV6-5 with TRBJ2-2; D possibly corresponds to TRBD1 (5 bases). This CDR3 is 15 amino acids long. CDR1 is MNHEY and CDR2 is SVGAGI in the germline V gene. The V end was cut by 2 bases, the J end by 4 bases, with 11 bases between. CDR3 in DNA: TGTGCCAGCAGTTACACCCTGACAGCCACCGGGGAGCTGTTTTTT. Translation gives CASSYTLTATGELFF.